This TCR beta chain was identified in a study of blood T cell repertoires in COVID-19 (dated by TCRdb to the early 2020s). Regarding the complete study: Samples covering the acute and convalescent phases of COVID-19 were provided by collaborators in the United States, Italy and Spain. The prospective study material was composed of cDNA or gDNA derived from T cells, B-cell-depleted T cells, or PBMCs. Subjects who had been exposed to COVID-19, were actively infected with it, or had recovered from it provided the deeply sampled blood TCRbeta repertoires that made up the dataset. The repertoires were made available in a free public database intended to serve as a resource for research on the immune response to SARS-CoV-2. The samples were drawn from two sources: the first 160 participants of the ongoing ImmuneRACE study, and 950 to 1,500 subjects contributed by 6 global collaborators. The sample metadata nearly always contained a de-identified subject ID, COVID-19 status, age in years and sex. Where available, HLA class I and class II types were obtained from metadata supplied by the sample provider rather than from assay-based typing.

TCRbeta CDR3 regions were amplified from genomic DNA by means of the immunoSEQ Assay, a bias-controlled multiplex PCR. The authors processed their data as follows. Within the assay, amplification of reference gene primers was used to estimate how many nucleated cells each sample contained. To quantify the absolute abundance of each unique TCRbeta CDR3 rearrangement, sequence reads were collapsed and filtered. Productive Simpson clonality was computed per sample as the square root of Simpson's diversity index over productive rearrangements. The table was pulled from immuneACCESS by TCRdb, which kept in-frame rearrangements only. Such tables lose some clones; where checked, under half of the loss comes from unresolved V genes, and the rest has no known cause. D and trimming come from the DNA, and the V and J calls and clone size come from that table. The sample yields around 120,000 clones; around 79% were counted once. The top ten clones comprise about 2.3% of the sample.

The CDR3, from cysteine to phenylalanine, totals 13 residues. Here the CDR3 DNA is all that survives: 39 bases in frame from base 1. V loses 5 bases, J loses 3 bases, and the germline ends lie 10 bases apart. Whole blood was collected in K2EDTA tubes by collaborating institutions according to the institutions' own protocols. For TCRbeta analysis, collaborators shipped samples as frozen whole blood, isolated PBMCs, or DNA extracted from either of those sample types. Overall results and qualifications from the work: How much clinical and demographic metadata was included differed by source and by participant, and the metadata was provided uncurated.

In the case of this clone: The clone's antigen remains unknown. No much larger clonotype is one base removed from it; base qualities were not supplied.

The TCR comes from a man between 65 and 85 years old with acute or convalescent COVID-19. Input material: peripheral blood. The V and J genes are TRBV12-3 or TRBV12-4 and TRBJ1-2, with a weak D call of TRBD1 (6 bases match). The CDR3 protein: CASSPRQDYGYTF. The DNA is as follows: TGTGCCAGCAGTCCTCGACAGGACTATGGCTACACCTTC.